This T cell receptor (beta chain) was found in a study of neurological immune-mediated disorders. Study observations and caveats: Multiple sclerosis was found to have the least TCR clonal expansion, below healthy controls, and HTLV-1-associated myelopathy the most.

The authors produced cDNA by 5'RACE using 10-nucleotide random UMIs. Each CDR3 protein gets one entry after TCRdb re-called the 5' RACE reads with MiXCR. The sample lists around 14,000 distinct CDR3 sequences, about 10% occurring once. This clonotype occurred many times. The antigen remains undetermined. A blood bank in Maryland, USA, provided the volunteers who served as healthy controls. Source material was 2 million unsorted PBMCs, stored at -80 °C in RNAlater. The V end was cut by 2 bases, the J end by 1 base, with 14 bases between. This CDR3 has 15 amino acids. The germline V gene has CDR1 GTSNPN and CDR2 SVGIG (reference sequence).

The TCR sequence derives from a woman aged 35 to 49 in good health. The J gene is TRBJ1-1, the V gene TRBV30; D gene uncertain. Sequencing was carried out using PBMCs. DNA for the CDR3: TGTGCCTGGAGTCCGGGGTGGAAAAGGAACACTGAAGCTTTCTTT. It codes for CAWSPGWKRNTEAFF.